The 12 T cell receptor beta chains presented below share a single source sample, sequenced in a study of response to subunit inactivated influenza vaccine. One entry per CDR3 protein results from TCRdb running MiXCR on the RT-PCR reads. The table includes over 800,000 distinct CDR3 sequences, approximately 21% detected once. Here the sequenced sample was PBMCs from blood, taken roughly 5 days after vaccination. These TCRs come from a middle-aged man who received an inactivated influenza vaccine.

This clonotype was counted ten times or more. The V gene is TRBV5-1, the J gene TRBJ2-1; 12 bases match TRBD2. The CDR3 runs to 16 residues. Germline V gene data show CDR1 as SGHRS and CDR2 as YFSETQ. J gave up 7 bases and V 0 bases, and 5 bases lay outside the gene matches. CDR3 bases: TGCGCCAGCAGCTTGGCCCCGACTAGCGGGAGAAATGAGCAGTTCTTC. This translates into CASSLAPTSGRNEQFF. The variable domain in full, completed from reference TRBV5-1 and TRBJ2-1, reads KAGVTQTPRYLIKTRGQQVTLSCSPISGHRSVSWYQQTPGQGLQFLFEYFSETQRNKGNFPGRFSGRQFSNSRSEMNVSTLELGDSALYLCASSLAPTSGRNEQFFGPGTRLTVL.

This clonotype was detected many times. J is TRBJ1-5 and V is TRBV12-3 or TRBV12-4, with D possibly being TRBD1 (5 bases). This CDR3 is 14 amino acids long. The V and J ends lost 6 bases and 6 bases respectively, with 15 bases between them. The CDR3 protein is CASSLGRWGQPQHF. CDR3 in DNA: TGTGCCAGCAGCCTGGGACGCTGGGGTCAGCCCCAGCATTTT.

CDR3 nucleotide sequence: TGTGCCAGCAGTATCCGGGACTATCTAAAAGGGGATACGCAGTATTTT. Its translation is CASSIRDYLKGDTQYF. The gene calls are TRBV2 and TRBJ2-3; 7 nucleotides line up with TRBD2. CDR3 size: 16 residues. The J segment lost 6 bases and the V segment lost 5 bases, leaving 14 bases of the junction unmatched. Germline V gives CDR1 SNHLY, CDR2 FYNNEI.

The rearrangement joins TRBV5-1 to TRBJ2-2, with D uncertain. Trimming stripped 0 bases from V and 2 bases from J, with 8 bases between. CDR3 length: 15 amino acids. Germline CDR1 and CDR2: SGHRS and YFSETQ. The CDR3 protein is CASSLGGENTGELFF. The DNA of the CDR3 is TGCGCCAGCAGCTTGGGTGGTGAAAACACCGGGGAGCTGTTTTTT.

The V gene is TRBV20-1, the J gene TRBJ2-3; D call uncertain. The CDR3 contains 15 residues. Trimming removed 1 base at V and 6 bases at J, with 17 bases between. Germline CDR1 DFQATT, CDR2 SNEGSKA (reference sequence). The DNA of the CDR3 is TGCAGTGCTAGAGGGGTTCGTCTAGTACCTGATACGCAGTATTTT. It yields the protein CSARGVRLVPDTQYF.

This clonotype showed up just a few times. The chain joins TRBV7-9 to TRBJ2-7, with no clear D. In germline, CDR1 is SEHNR, CDR2 FQNEAQ (reference sequence). The CDR3 totals 16 residues. V lost 8 bases and J lost 0, with 20 bases in between. CDR3 region: CASHHADPSSSYEQYF. Here the CDR3 DNA reads TGTGCCAGCCACCACGCAGACCCGTCTTCCTCCTACGAGCAGTACTTC.

The rearrangement joins TRBV11-2 to TRBJ2-5, with D perhaps TRBD1 or TRBD2 (7 bases each). This CDR3 contains 16 residues. Germline V gene sequence: CDR1 SGHAT, CDR2 FQNNGV. Between the trimmed V and J ends, which lost 3 bases and 5 bases, there was a span of 19 bases. The CDR3 bases are TGTGCCAGCAGCTTTTCGACAGGGACTATACGCGAGACCCAGTACTTC. It is translated as CASSFSTGTIRETQYF.

This clonotype was seen more than once but under ten times. The junction departs from the called germline gene at one end, perhaps through a read error. The chain uses TRBV20-1 and TRBJ2-3, with 11 nucleotides matching TRBD2. The germline V gene encodes CDR1 DFQATT and CDR2 SNEGSKA (reference sequence). The CDR3 sequence is 15 residues long. CDR3 in amino acids: CCAPPLAGGADTQYF. As DNA, the CDR3 is TGCTGTGCTCCCCCCCTAGCGGGGGGCGCAGATACGCAGTATTTT.

This clonotype has only a few counts. The chain has TRBV10-1 and TRBJ2-7, with no clear D. This CDR3 has 13 amino acids. Germline CDR1 WNHNN, CDR2 SYGVQD (reference sequence). With 8 bases removed from V and 0 bases from J, the gap between germline ends came to 11 bases. CDR3 residues: CASFTSSSYEQYF. DNA of the CDR3: TGCGCCAGCTTCACCTCGAGCTCCTACGAGCAGTACTTC.

This clonotype was observed a handful of times. The V gene is TRBV20-1, the J gene TRBJ1-1; D is undetermined. Trimming shortened V by 7 bases and J by 6 bases, and 18 bases separated the two germline ends. CDR1 is DFQATT, CDR2 SNEGSKA, per germline (reference sequence). This CDR3 region has 13 residues. CDR3 DNA sequence: TGCAGTGGTATACGTAGGCCCGTATCTGAAGCTTTCTTT. Its protein product is CSGIRRPVSEAFF.

The rearrangement uses TRBV20-1 and TRBJ2-1, with D perhaps TRBD2 (6 bases). The CDR3 extends over 12 amino acids. Germline loops: CDR1 DFQATT, CDR2 SNEGSKA (reference sequence). Trimming stripped 6 bases from V and 7 bases from J, with 13 bases between. The CDR3 loop is CSAPEGTNEQFF. CDR3 bases: TGCAGTGCCCCGGAGGGAACTAATGAGCAGTTCTTC.

The chain couples TRBV5-1 to TRBJ2-2; the D is unclear. Trimming pared 2 bases from V and 5 bases from J, leaving 10 bases between. This CDR3 contains 14 residues. Germline V gene data show CDR1 as SGHRS and CDR2 as YFSETQ. The CDR3 region is CASSFGPRTGELFF. The CDR3 DNA is TGCGCCAGCAGCTTCGGACCCAGGACCGGGGAGCTGTTTTTT.